This T cell receptor beta chain was identified during a study of blood T cell repertoires in COVID-19. Turning to the study itself: Donors in the United States, Italy and Spain gave samples during acute or convalescent COVID-19. The cDNA or gDNA used as material had been derived from T cells, B-cell-depleted T cells, or PBMCs.

Original analysis: Estimation of nucleated cell counts was performed using reference gene primer amplification. Only in-frame clones appear in the TCRdb table, and some are missing; sequencing was by immunoSEQ multiplex PCR. That table furnishes V, J and clone size, whereas the DNA furnished D and trimming. The table shows 250,000 or so clones, with almost 90% occurring only once. The length of the CDR3 is 13 residues. V shed 0 bases, J shed 10 bases, and the junction held 4 bases outside the gene matches. Germline values: CDR1 SGHTA, CDR2 FQGNSA. Sequencing was done on a sample of peripheral blood. J is TRBJ2-3 and V is TRBV7-2, with 7 nucleotides matching TRBD2. This TCR was recovered from a woman aged 55-75 years with COVID-19, enrolled during active disease. DNA of the CDR3: TGTGCCAGCAGCTTAGCAACTAGCGCTTCGCAGTATTTT. It yields the protein CASSLATSASQYF.